The clone carrying this T cell receptor (beta chain) was observed at least ten times. Antigen specificity is unknown. This sample was taken from a study of T-cell memory formation after mild COVID-19. Study-level background: TCR clusters showed largely donor specificity. Study results and caveats: Later expanders leaned toward CD4+, whereas clones contracting from day 15 to 85 were balanced CD4/CD8.

Per germline, CDR1 DFQATT and CDR2 SNEGSKA (reference sequence). V lost 0 bases to trimming and J lost 1 base, with 15 bases between them. CDR3 length: 16 amino acids. Using its own MiXCR run on the 5' RACE reads, TCRdb lists one record per CDR3 protein. The data contain 350,000 to 400,000 distinct CDR3 sequences, over 13% of them singletons. Sequencing input: PBMCs or a T cell subset sorted from them (not recorded which). The sequence came from a man younger than 35 who had mild COVID-19 (a few samples of this study predate the infection). Cell type and time point are not known. The rearrangement links TRBV20-1 to TRBJ1-1, with D perhaps matching TRBD1 (6 bases). The CDR3 protein is CSARDRRGSQNTEAFF. CDR3 nucleotides: TGCAGTGCTAGAGATAGAAGGGGGAGCCAGAACACTGAAGCTTTCTTT.